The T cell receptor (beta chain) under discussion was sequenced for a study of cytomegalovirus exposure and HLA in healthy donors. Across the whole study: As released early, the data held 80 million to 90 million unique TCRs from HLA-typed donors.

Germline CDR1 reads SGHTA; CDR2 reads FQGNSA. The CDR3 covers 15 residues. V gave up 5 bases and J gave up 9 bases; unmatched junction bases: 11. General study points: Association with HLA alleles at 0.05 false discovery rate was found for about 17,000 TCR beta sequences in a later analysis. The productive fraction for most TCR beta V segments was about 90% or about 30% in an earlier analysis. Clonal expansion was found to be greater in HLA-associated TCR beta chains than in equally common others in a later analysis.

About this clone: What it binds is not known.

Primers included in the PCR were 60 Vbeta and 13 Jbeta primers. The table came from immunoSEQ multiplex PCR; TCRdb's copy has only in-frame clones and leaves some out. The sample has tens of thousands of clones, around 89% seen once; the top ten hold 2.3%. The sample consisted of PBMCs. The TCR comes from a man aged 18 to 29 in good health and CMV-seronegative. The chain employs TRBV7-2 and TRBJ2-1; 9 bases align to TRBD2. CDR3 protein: CASSVAASGIGEQFF. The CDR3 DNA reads TGTGCCAGCAGCGTCGCGGCTAGCGGGATAGGTGAGCAGTTCTTC.